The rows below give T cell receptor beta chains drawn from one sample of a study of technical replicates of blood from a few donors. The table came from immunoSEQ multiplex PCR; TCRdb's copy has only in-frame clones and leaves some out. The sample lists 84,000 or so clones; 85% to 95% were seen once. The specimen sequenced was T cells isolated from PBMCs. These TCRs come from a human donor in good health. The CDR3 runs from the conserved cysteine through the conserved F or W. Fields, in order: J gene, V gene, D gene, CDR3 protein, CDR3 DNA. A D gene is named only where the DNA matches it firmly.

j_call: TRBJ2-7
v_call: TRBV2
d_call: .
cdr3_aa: CASSVYGGEYEQYF
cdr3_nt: TGTGCCAGCAGTGTGTATGGCGGTGAATACGAGCAGTACTTC

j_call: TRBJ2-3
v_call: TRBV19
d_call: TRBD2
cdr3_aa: CASSIDLAGGTDTQYF
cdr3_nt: TGTGCCAGTAGTATTGACCTAGCGGGGGGCACAGATACGCAGTATTTT

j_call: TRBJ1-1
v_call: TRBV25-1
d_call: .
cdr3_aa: CASSGGQGSAEAFF
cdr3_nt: TGTGCCAGCAGTGGGGGCCAGGGGTCGGCTGAAGCTTTCTTT

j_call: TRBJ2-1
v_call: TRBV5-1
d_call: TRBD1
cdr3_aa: CASSQRQGYPSNEQFF
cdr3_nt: TGCGCCAGCAGCCAGCGACAGGGATACCCTTCCAATGAGCAGTTCTTC

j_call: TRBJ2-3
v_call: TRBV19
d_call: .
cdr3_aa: CASSIEAASTQYF
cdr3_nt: TGTGCCAGTAGTATAGAGGCAGCGTCTACGCAGTATTTT

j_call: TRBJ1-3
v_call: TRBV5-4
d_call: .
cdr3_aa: CASSFKGLGNTIYF
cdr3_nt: TGTGCCAGCAGCTTTAAAGGACTGGGAAACACCATATATTTT

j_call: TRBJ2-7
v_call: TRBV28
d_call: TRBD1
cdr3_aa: CASSPPTGFYEQYF
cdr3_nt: TGTGCCAGCAGTCCACCGACAGGGTTTTACGAGCAGTACTTC

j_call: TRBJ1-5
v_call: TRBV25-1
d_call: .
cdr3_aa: CASSDSLGGGNQPQHF
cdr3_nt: TGTGCCAGCAGTGATTCTCTGGGAGGGGGCAATCAGCCCCAGCATTTT

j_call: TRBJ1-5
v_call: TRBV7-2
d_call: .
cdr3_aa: CASSLKGANQPQHF
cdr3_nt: TGTGCCAGCAGCTTAAAAGGGGCGAATCAGCCCCAGCATTTT

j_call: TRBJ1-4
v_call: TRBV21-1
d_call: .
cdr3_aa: CASSKGSHFRTNEKLFF
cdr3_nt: TGTGCCAGCAGCAAAGGAAGTCACTTCCGGACTAATGAAAAACTGTTTTTT

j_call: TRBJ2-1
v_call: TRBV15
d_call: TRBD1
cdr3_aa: CATSRDRVRGIYNEQFF
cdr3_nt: TGTGCCACCAGCAGAGATCGAGTCAGGGGGATTTACAATGAGCAGTTCTTC

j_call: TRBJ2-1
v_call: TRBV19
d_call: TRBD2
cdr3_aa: CASSVGTSGRGPYYNEQFF
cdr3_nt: TGTGCCAGTAGCGTCGGTACTAGCGGGAGGGGCCCCTACTACAATGAGCAGTTCTTC

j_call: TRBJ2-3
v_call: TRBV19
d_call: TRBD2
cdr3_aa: CASTSGRAFVDTQYF
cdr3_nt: TGTGCCAGTACTAGCGGGAGGGCCTTCGTAGATACGCAGTATTTT

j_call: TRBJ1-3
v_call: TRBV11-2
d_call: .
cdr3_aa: CASSLVGRDGNTIYF
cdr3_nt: TGTGCCAGCAGCTTAGTTGGCAGGGATGGAAACACCATATATTTT

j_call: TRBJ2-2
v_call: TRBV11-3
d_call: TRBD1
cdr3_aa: CASSLGQGNTGELFF
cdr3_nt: TGTGCCAGCAGCTTAGGACAGGGTAACACCGGGGAGCTGTTTTTT

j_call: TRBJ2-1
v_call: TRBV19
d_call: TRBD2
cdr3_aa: CASTRGLAGGPYNEQFF
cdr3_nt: TGTGCCAGTACCCGGGGACTAGCGGGGGGGCCCTACAATGAGCAGTTCTTC

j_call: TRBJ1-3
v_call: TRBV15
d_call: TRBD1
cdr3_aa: CATASGTAGNTIYF
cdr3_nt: TGTGCCACCGCCTCAGGGACAGCTGGAAACACCATATATTTT

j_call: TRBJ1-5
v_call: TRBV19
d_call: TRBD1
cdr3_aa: CASSARTGNQPQHF
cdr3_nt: TGTGCCAGTAGTGCGCGGACAGGGAATCAGCCCCAGCATTTT